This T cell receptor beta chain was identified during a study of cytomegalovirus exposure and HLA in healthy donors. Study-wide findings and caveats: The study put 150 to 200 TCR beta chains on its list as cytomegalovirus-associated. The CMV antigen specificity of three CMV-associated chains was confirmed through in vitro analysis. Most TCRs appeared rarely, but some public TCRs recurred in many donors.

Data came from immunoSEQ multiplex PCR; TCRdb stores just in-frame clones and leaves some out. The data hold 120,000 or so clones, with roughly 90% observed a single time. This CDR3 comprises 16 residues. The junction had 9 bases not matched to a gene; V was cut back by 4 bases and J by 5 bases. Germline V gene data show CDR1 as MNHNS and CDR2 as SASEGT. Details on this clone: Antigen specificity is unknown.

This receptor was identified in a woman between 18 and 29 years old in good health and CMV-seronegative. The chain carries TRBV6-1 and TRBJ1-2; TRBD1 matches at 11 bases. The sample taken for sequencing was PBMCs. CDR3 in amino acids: CASSAPRDRGGYGYTF. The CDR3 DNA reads TGTGCCAGCAGTGCGCCGCGGGACAGGGGGGGGTATGGCTACACCTTC.